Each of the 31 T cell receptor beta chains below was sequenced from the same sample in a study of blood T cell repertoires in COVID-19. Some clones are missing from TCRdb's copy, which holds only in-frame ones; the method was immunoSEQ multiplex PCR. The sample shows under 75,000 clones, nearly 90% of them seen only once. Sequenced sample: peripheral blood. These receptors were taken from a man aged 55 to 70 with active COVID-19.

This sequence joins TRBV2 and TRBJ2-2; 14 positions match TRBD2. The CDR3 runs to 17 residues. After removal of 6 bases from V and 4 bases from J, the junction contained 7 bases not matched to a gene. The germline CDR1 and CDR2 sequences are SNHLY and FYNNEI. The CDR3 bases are TGTGCCAGCAGCGATCCCGGACTAGCGGGGGGCACCGGGGAGCTGTTTTTT. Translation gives CASSDPGLAGGTGELFF.

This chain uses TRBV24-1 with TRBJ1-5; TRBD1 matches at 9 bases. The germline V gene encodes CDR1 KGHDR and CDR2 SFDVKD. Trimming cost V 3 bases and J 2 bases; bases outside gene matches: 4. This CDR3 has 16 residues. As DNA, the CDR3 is TGTGCCACCAGTGATCCTCGGACAGGGGGCAATCAGCCCCAGCATTTT. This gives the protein CATSDPRTGGNQPQHF.

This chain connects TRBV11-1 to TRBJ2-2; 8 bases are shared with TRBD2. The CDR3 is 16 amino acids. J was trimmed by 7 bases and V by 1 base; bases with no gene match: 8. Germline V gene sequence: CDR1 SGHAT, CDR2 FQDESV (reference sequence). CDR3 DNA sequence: TGTGCCAGCAGCTTAGTCCGACTAGCGTTGGGCGGGGAGCTGTTTTTT. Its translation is CASSLVRLALGGELFF. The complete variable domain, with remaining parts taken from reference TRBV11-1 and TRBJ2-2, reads EAEVAQSPRYKITEKSQAVAFWCDPISGHATLYWYRQILGQGPELLVQFQDESVVDDSQLPKDRFSAERLKGVDSTLKIQPAELGDSAMYLCASSLVRLALGGELFFGEGSRLTVL.

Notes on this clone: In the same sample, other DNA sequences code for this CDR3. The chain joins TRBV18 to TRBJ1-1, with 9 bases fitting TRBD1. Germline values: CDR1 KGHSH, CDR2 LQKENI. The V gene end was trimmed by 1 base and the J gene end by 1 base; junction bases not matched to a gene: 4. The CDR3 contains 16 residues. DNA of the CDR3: TGTGCCAGCTCACCACTATTACAGGGGGCGAACACTGAAGCTTTCTTT. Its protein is CASSPLLQGANTEAFF.

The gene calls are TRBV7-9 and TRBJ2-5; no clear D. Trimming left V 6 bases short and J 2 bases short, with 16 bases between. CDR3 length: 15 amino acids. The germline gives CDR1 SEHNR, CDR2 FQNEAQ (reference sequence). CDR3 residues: CASRVDEDGQETQYF. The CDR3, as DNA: TGTGCCAGCAGGGTGGATGAGGATGGACAAGAGACCCAGTACTTC.

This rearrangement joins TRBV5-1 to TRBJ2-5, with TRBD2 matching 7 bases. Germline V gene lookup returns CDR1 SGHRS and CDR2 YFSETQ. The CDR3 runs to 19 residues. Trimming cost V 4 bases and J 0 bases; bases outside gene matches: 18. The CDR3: CASSPELPLGRTNQETQYF. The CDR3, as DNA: TGCGCCAGCAGCCCCGAGCTACCACTCGGGAGGACCAACCAAGAGACCCAGTACTTC.

The CDR3 sequence is CASSLVAATRTDTQYF. The CDR3 DNA follows: TGTGCCAGCAGCTTAGTTGCGGCAACCCGCACAGATACGCAGTATTTT. V is TRBV7-2 and J is TRBJ2-3; D call uncertain. With 1 base removed from V and 1 base from J, the gap between germline ends came to 12 bases. Germline V gene data show CDR1 as SGHTA and CDR2 as FQGNSA. This CDR3 comprises 16 residues. The complete variable domain, with remaining parts taken from reference TRBV7-2 and TRBJ2-3, reads GAGVSQSPSNKVTEKGKDVELRCDPISGHTALYWYRQSLGQGLEFLIYFQGNSAPDKSGLPSDRFSAERTGGSVSTLTIQRTQQEDSAVYLCASSLVAATRTDTQYFGPGTRLTVL.

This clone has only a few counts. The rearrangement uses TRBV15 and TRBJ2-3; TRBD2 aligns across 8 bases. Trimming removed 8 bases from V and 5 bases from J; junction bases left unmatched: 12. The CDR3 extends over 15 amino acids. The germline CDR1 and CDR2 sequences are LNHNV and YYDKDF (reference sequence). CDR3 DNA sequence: TGTGCCACCTCCCTCGGGGGGGTCTCGGGAGATACGCAGTATTTT. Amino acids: CATSLGGVSGDTQYF.

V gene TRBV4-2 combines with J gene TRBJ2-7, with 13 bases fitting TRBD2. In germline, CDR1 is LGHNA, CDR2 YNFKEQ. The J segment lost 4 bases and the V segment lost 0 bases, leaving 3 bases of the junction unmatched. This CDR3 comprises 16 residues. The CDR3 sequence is CASSQEMGLAGYEQYF. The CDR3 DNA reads TGTGCCAGCAGCCAAGAAATGGGACTAGCGGGGTACGAGCAGTACTTC.

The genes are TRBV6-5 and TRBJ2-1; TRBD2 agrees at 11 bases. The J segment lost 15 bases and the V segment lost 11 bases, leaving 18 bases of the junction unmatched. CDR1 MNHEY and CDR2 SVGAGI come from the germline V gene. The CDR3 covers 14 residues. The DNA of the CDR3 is TGTGCCTCCAAGGCGGATAGCGGGGGGGCGACGATGTTCTTC. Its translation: CASKADSGGATMFF.

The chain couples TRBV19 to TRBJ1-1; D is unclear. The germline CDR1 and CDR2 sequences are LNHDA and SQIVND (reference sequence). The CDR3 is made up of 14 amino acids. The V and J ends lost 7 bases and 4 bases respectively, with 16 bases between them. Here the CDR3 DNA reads TGTGCCAGTAAGGCCCCTTTAAGGAGCACTGAAGCTTTCTTT. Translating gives CASKAPLRSTEAFF. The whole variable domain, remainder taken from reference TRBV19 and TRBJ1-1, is DGGITQSPKYLFRKEGQNVTLSCEQNLNHDAMYWYRQDPGQGLRLIYYSQIVNDFQKGDIAEGYSVSREKKESFPLTVTSAQKNPTAFYLCASKAPLRSTEAFFGQGTRLTVV.

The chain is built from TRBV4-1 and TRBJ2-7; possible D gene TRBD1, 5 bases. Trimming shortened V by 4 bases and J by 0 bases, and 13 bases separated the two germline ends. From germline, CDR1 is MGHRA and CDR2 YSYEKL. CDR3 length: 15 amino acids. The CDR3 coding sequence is TGCGCCAGCAGCCCAGGGCTGGCCAGCTCCTACGAGCAGTACTTC. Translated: CASSPGLASSYEQYF.

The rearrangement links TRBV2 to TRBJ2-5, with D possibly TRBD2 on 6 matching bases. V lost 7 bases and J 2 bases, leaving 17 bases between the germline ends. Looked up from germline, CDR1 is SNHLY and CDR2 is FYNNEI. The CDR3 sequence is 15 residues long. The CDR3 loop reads CASIASGQWQETQYF. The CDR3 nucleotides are TGTGCCAGCATCGCAAGCGGGCAGTGGCAAGAGACCCAGTACTTC.

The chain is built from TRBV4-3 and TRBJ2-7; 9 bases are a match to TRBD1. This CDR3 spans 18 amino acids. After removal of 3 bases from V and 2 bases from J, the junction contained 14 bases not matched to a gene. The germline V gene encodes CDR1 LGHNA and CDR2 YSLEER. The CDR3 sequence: CASSQFFSWTGATYEQYF. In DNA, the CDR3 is TGCGCCAGCAGCCAGTTCTTCTCATGGACAGGGGCTACCTACGAGCAGTACTTC.

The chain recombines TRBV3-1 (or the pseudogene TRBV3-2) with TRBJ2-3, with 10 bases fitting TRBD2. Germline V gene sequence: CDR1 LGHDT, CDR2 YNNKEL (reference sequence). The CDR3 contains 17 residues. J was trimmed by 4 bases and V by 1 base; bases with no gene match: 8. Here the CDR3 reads CASSQGLAGEFPDTQYF. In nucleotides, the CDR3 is TGTGCCAGCAGCCAAGGGCTAGCGGGGGAGTTTCCAGATACGCAGTATTTT.

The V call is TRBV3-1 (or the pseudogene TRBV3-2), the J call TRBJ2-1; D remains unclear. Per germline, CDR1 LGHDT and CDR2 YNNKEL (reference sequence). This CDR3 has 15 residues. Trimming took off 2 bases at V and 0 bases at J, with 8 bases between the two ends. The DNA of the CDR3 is TGTGCCAGCAGCCAATTGCGGAGCTCCTACAATGAGCAGTTCTTC. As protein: CASSQLRSSYNEQFF.

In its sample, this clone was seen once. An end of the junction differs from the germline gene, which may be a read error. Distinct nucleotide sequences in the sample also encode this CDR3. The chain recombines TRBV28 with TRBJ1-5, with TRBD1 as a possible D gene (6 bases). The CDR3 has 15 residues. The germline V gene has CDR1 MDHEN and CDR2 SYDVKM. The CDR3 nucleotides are TGTGCCAGCAGTTTAGGCAACAGGGATCTTCAGCCCCAACATTTT. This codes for CASSLGNRDLQPQHF.

The chain's CDR3 is CASSQWRITEAFF. The CDR3 DNA sequence: TGTGCCAGTAGTCAATGGCGGATCACTGAAGCTTTCTTT. The chain links TRBV19 to TRBJ1-1; no clear D. From germline, CDR1 is LNHDA and CDR2 SQIVND (reference sequence). The CDR3 extends over 13 amino acids. The V and J ends lost 5 bases and 4 bases respectively, with 11 bases between them.

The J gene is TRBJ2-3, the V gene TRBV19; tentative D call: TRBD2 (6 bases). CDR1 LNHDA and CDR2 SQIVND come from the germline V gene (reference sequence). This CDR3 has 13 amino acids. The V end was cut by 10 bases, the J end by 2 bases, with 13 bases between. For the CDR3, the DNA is TGTGCCACTCGGACTACCCACACAGATACGCAGTATTTT. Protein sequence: CATRTTHTDTQYF.

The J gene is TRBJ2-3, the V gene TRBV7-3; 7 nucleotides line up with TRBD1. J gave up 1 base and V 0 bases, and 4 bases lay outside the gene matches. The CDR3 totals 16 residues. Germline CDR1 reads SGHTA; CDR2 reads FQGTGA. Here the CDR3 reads CASSLTKGGGTDTQYF. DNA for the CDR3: TGTGCCAGCAGCTTAACGAAAGGGGGCGGCACAGATACGCAGTATTTT.

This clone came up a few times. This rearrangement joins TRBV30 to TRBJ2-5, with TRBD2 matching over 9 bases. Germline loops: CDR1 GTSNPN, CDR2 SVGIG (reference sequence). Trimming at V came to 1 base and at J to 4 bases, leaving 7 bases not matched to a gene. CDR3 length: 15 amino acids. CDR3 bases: TGTGCCTGGAGTGCGACTCTAGCGGGAAGAGAGACCCAGTACTTC. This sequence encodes CAWSATLAGRETQYF.

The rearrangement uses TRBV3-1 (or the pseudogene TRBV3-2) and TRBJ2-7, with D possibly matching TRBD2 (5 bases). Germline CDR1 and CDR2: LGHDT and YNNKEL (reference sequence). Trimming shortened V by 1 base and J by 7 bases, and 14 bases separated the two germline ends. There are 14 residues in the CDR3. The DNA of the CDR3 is TGTGCCAGCAGCCAAGGGAGGTCCCAGCGGGAGCAGTACTTC. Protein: CASSQGRSQREQYF.

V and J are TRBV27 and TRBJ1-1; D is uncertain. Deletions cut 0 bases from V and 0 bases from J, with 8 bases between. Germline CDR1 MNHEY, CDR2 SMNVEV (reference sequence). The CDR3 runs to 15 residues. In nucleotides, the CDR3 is TGTGCCAGCAGTTTATCCCCCACGGTGAACACTGAAGCTTTCTTT. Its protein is CASSLSPTVNTEAFF.

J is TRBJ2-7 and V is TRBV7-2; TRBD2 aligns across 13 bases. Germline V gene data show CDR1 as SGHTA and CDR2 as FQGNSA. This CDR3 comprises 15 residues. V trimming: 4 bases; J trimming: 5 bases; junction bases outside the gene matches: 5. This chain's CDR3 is CASSWTSGSMNEQYF. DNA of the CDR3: TGTGCCAGCAGCTGGACTAGCGGGAGTATGAACGAGCAGTACTTC. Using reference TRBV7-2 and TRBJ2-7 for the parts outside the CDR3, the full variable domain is GAGVSQSPSNKVTEKGKDVELRCDPISGHTALYWYRQSLGQGLEFLIYFQGNSAPDKSGLPSDRFSAERTGGSVSTLTIQRTQQEDSAVYLCASSWTSGSMNEQYFGPGTRLTVT.

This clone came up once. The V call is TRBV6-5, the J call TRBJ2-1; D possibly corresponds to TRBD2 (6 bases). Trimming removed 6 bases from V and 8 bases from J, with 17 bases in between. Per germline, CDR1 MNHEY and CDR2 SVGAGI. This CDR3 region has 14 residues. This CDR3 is CASSLKGLSHEQFF. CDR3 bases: TGTGCCAGCAGCCTCAAGGGACTTTCCCATGAGCAGTTCTTC.

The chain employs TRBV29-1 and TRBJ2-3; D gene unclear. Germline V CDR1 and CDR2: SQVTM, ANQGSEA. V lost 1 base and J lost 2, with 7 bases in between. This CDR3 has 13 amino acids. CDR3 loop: CSVEVGNTDTQYF. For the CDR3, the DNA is TGCAGCGTTGAAGTGGGCAACACAGATACGCAGTATTTT.

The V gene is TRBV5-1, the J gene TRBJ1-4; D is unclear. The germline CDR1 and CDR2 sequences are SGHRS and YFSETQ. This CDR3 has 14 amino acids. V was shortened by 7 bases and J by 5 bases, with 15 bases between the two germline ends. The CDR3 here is CASSPGGGNEKLFF. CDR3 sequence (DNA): TGCGCCAGCTCCCCGGGAGGAGGAAATGAAAAACTGTTTTTT.

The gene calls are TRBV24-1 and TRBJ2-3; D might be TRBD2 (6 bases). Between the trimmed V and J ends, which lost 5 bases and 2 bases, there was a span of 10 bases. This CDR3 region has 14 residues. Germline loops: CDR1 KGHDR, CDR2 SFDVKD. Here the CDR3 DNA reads TGTGCCACCAGTGGAGCGGGCACCACAGATACGCAGTATTTT. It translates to CATSGAGTTDTQYF.

The CDR3 reads CATSDLGRDGELFF. The CDR3 region has the DNA TGTGCCACCAGTGATTTGGGCCGGGACGGGGAGCTGTTTTTT. The chain combines TRBV24-1 with TRBJ2-2; D may be TRBD2 (5 bases). Per the germline V gene, CDR1 is KGHDR and CDR2 is SFDVKD. This CDR3 is 14 amino acids long. Trimming took 0 bases from V and 7 from J, leaving 8 bases between them.

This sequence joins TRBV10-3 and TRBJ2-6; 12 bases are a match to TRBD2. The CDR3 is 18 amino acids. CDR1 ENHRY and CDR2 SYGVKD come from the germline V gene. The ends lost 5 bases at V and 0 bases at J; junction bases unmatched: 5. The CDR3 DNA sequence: TGTGCCATCAGTCCACTAGCGGGGGGAGTCTCTGGGGCCAACGTCCTGACTTTC. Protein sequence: CAISPLAGGVSGANVLTF.

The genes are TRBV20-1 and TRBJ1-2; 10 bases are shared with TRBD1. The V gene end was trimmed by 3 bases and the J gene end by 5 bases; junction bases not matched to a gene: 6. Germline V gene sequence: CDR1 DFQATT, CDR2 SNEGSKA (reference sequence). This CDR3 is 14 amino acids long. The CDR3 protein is CSASRGQGVYGYTF. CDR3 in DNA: TGCAGTGCTAGTAGAGGACAGGGGGTTTATGGCTACACCTTC.